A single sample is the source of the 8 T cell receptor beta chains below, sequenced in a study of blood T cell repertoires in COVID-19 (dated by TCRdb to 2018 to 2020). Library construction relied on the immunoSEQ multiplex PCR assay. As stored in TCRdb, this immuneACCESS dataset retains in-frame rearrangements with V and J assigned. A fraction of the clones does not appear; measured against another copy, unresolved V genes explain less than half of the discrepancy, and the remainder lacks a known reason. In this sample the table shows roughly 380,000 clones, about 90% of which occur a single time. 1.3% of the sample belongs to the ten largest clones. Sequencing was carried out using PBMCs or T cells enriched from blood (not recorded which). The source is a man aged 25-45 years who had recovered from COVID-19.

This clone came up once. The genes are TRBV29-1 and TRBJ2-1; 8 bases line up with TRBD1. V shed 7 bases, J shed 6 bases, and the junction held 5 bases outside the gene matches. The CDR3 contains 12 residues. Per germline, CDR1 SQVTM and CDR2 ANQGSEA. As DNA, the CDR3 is TGCAGCGGCCTGACAGGGGCCAATGAGCAGTTCTTC. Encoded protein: CSGLTGANEQFF.

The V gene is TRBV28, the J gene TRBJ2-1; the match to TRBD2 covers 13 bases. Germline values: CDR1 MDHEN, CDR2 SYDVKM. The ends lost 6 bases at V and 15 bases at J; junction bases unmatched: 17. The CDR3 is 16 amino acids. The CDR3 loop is CASSGTSGIAGSRGFF. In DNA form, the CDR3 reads TGTGCCAGCAGCGGGACTAGCGGGATCGCGGGATCGCGAGGGTTCTTC.

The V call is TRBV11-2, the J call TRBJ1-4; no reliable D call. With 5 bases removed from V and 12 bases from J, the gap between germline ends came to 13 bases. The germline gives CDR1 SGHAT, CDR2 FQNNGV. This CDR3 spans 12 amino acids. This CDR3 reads CASSGRHSELFF. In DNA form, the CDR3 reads TGTGCCAGCAGCGGTCGACACTCCGAACTGTTTTTT. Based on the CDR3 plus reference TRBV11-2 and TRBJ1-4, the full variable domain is EAGVAQSPRYKIIEKRQSVAFWCNPISGHATLYWYQQILGQGPKLLIQFQNNGVVDDSQLPKDRFSAERLKGVDSTLKIQPAKLEDSAVYLCASSGRHSELFFGSGTQLSVL.

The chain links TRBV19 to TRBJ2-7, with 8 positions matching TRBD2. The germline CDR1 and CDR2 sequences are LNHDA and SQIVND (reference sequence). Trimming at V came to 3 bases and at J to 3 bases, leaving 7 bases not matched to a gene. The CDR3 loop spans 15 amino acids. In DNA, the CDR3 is TGTGCCAGTAGTATGTACGGGGGGGCTCGCTACGAGCAGTACTTC. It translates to CASSMYGGARYEQYF.

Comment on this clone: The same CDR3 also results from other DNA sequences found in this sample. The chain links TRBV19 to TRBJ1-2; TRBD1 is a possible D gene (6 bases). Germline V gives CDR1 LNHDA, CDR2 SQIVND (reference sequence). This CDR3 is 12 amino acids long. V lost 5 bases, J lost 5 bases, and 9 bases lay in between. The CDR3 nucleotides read TGTGCCAGTAGTCTAACAGGGTATGGCTACACCTTC. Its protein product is CASSLTGYGYTF.

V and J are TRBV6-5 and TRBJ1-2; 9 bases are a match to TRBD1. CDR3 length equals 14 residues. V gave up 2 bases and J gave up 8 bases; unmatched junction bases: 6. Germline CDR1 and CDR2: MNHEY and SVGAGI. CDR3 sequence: CASSYQTGGDGYTF. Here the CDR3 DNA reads TGTGCCAGCAGTTACCAGACAGGGGGGGACGGCTACACCTTC.

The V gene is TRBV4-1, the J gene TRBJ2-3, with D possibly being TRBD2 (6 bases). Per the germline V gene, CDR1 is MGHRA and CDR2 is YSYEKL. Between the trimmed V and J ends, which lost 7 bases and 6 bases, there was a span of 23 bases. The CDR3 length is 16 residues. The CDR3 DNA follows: TGCGCCAGCACGACTAGTATTCAGGCCCGGGAGGATACGCAGTATTTT. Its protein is CASTTSIQAREDTQYF.

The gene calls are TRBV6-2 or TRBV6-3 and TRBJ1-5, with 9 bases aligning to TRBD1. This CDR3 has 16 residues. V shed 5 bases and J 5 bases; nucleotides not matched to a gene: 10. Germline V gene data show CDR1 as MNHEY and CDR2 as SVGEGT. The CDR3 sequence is CASSGETGGSYQPQHF. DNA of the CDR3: TGTGCCAGCAGTGGGGAAACAGGGGGCTCTTATCAGCCCCAGCATTTT.